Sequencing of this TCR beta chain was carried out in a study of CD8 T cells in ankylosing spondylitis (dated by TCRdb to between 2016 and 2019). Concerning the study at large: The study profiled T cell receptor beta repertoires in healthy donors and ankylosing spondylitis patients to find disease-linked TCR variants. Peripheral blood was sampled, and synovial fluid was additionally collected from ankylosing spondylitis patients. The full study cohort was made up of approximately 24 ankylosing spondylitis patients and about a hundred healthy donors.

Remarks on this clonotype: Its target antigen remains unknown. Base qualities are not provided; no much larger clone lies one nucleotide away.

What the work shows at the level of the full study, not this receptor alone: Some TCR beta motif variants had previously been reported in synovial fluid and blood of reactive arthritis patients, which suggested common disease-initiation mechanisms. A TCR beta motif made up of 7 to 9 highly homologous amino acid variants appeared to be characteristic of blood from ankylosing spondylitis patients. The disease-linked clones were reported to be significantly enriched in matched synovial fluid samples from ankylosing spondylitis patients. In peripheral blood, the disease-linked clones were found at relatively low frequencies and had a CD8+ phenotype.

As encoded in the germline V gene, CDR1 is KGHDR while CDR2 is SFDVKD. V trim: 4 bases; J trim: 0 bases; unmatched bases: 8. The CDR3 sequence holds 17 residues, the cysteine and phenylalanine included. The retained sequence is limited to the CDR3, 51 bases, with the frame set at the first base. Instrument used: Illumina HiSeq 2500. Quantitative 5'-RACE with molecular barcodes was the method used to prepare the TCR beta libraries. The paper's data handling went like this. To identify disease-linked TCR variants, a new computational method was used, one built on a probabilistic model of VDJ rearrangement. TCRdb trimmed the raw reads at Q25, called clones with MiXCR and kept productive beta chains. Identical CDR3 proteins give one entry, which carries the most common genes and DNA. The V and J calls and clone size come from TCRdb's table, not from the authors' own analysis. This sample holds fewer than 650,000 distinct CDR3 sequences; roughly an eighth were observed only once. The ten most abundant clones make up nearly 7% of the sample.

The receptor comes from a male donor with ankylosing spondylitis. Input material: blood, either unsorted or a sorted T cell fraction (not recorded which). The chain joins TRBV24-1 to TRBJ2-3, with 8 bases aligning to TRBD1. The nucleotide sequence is TGTGCCACCAGTGACCCAGACAGGGGAGAGAGCACAGATACGCAGTATTTT. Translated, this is CATSDPDRGESTDTQYF.